Each of the 21 T cell receptor beta chains below was sequenced from the same sample in a study of T cell responses to AZD1222 COVID-19 vaccine. Generated by immunoSEQ multiplex PCR, the TCRdb table keeps only in-frame clones and is missing some. The sample includes 45,000 or so clones, about 87% of them seen just once. The specimen was peripheral blood, collected 28 days after the second AZD1222 dose. These receptors were taken from an adult who received the AZD1222 COVID-19 vaccine.

The chain uses TRBV2 and TRBJ2-5; no reliable D call. Between the trimmed V and J ends, which lost 5 bases and 5 bases, there was a span of 15 bases. The CDR3 contains 14 residues. CDR1 is SNHLY, CDR2 FYNNEI, per germline. The DNA for the CDR3 is TGTGCCAGCAGTCCTCGACATGGCGGCGAGACCCAGTACTTC. Amino acid sequence: CASSPRHGGETQYF.

This clone was counted between two and nine times. The chain joins TRBV7-8 to TRBJ1-1; a weak D match, TRBD1 (5 bases). V was clipped by 5 bases and J by 0 bases, with 16 bases between them. The CDR3 is 16 amino acids. Germline V lookup: CDR1 SGHVS, CDR2 FQNEAQ. As DNA, the CDR3 is TGTGCCAGCAGCCTCCTCCCGGGACTCATGAACACTGAAGCTTTCTTT. This codes for CASSLLPGLMNTEAFF.

The genes are TRBV7-9 and TRBJ2-1, with 10 bases identical to TRBD2. The V gene's germline CDR1 is SEHNR and CDR2 FQNEAQ (reference sequence). The junction had 8 bases not matched to a gene; V was cut back by 3 bases and J by 9 bases. The CDR3 has 15 amino acids. The chain's CDR3 is CASSFIPSGSLEQFF. CDR3 coding DNA: TGTGCCAGCAGCTTCATACCTAGCGGGAGTCTTGAGCAGTTCTTC.

J is TRBJ2-7 and V is TRBV7-8, with 7 bases that match TRBD2. V lost 0 bases, J lost 3 bases, and 5 bases stayed unmatched. CDR1 and CDR2 from the germline V gene are SGHVS and FQNEAQ. The CDR3 covers 15 residues. CDR3 residues: CASSLAGGRGYEQYF. In DNA, the CDR3 is TGTGCCAGCAGCTTAGCGGGCGGGAGAGGCTACGAGCAGTACTTC.

The chain employs TRBV20-1 and TRBJ2-7, with D perhaps matching TRBD2 (6 bases). Germline V CDR1 and CDR2: DFQATT, SNEGSKA (reference sequence). This CDR3 has 11 residues. V shed 6 bases and J shed 6 bases, with 12 bases lying between them. This chain's CDR3 is CSAARESEQYF. The CDR3 DNA reads as TGCAGTGCCGCACGGGAGTCCGAGCAGTACTTC.

The chain joins TRBV29-1 to TRBJ2-5; possibly TRBD2 for D (5 bases). The V gene lost 7 bases and the J gene lost 7 bases, with 19 bases spanning the gap. Germline values: CDR1 SQVTM, CDR2 ANQGSEA. The CDR3 totals 13 residues. The CDR3 loop is CSGHGGPTGTQYF. The DNA of the CDR3 is TGCAGCGGTCACGGCGGGCCTACGGGGACCCAGTACTTC.

The chain links TRBV14 to TRBJ2-1, with TRBD2 identical over 9 bases. V was pared by 4 bases and J by 1 base, with 14 bases of the junction left unmatched. Per germline, CDR1 SGHDN and CDR2 FVKESK. The length of the CDR3 is 19 residues. The CDR3 sequence: CASSLMIAGDFGSYNEQFF. The CDR3 DNA sequence: TGTGCCAGCAGCCTCATGATAGCGGGAGATTTTGGTTCCTACAATGAGCAGTTCTTC.

The genes are TRBV20-1 and TRBJ1-2, with D unresolved. CDR1 is DFQATT, CDR2 SNEGSKA, per germline (reference sequence). This CDR3 spans 10 amino acids. V lost 0 bases to trimming and J lost 8 bases, with 4 bases between them. The CDR3 reads CSARDRGYTF. The CDR3 bases are TGCAGTGCTAGAGACAGAGGCTACACCTTC.

In DNA form, the CDR3 reads TGTGCCAGCAGCTTCGGGACAGCTTATTCACCCCTCCACTTT. It codes for CASSFGTAYSPLHF. The chain joins TRBV5-5 to TRBJ1-6, with TRBD1 matching 7 bases. The CDR3 consists of 14 residues. The V segment lost 2 bases and the J segment 8 bases; nucleotides outside the gene matches: 4. Germline V gene sequence: CDR1 SGHKS, CDR2 YYEKEE (reference sequence).

This clone was detected only a few times. The V call is TRBV13, the J call TRBJ1-1, with D uncertain. V was shortened by 3 bases and J by 1 base, with 3 bases between the two germline ends. The CDR3 spans 12 residues. Looked up from germline, CDR1 is PRHDT and CDR2 is FYEKMQ (reference sequence). Here the CDR3 reads CASSLGNTEAFF. CDR3 DNA sequence: TGTGCCAGCAGCTTGGGGAACACTGAAGCTTTCTTT.

The chain recombines TRBV12-5 with TRBJ2-5, with a tentative D call TRBD1 (5 bases). The germline V and J ends were trimmed by 6 bases and 1 base, with 18 bases remaining between them. Germline V gives CDR1 LGHNT, CDR2 FRNRAP. The CDR3 is 16 residues long. DNA of the CDR3: TGTGCTAGTGGCCCCCGAGGACAATCCCTCCAAGAGACCCAGTACTTC. It yields the protein CASGPRGQSLQETQYF.

The chain combines TRBV5-8 with TRBJ2-5; D perhaps matches TRBD2 (7 bases). Per germline, CDR1 SGHTS and CDR2 YDEGEE. The ends were cut back, 3 bases at V and 10 bases at J, with 10 bases in the middle. The CDR3 is made up of 11 amino acids. For the CDR3, the DNA is TGTGCCAGCAGCTGGGGAGGGGGCCAGTACTTC. This encodes CASSWGGGQYF. Based on the CDR3 plus reference TRBV5-8 and TRBJ2-5, the full variable domain is EAGVTQSPTHLIKTRGQQATLRCSPISGHTSVYWYQQALGLGLQFLLWYDEGEERNRGNFPPRFSGRQFPNYSSELNVNALELEDSALYLCASSWGGGQYFGPGTRLLVL.

This clone was counted between two and nine times. The V and J genes are TRBV7-9 and TRBJ1-2; D is unresolved. This CDR3 is built from 14 residues. Trimming removed 5 bases at V and 2 bases at J, with 12 bases between. Germline V lookup: CDR1 SEHNR, CDR2 FQNEAQ (reference sequence). The CDR3 is CASSPFLGNYGYTF. In nucleotides, the CDR3 is TGTGCCAGCAGCCCATTCCTCGGGAACTATGGCTACACCTTC.

The chain recombines TRBV7-9 with TRBJ2-2; 8 nucleotides match TRBD1. CDR1 and CDR2 (germline): SEHNR, FQNEAQ (reference sequence). The CDR3 is made up of 16 amino acids. The junction had 10 bases not matched to a gene; V was cut back by 6 bases and J by 4 bases. The CDR3 is CASRSAGQASTGELFF. The CDR3 DNA reads as TGTGCCAGCAGAAGTGCGGGACAGGCATCCACCGGGGAGCTGTTTTTT.

The chain couples TRBV19 to TRBJ1-5; 8 nucleotides align to TRBD1. CDR3 size: 14 residues. V shed 7 bases, J shed 6 bases, and the junction held 8 bases outside the gene matches. The germline CDR1 and CDR2 sequences are LNHDA and SQIVND (reference sequence). The CDR3 loop is CASIETGDRQPQHF. CDR3 nucleotides: TGTGCCAGTATTGAGACAGGGGATCGTCAGCCCCAGCATTTT. Full variable domain (missing parts from reference TRBV19 and TRBJ1-5): DGGITQSPKYLFRKEGQNVTLSCEQNLNHDAMYWYRQDPGQGLRLIYYSQIVNDFQKGDIAEGYSVSREKKESFPLTVTSAQKNPTAFYLCASIETGDRQPQHFGDGTRLSIL.

The genes are TRBV7-2 and TRBJ2-1, with D maybe TRBD1 (5 bases). The germline CDR1 and CDR2 sequences are SGHTA and FQGNSA. The CDR3 has 13 amino acids. The V end lost 6 bases, the J end lost 8 bases, and 14 bases lay between the germline ends. Written as DNA, the CDR3 is TGTGCCAGCAGTTCCCGGGCAGGGTATGAGCAGTTCTTC. It is translated as CASSSRAGYEQFF.

This clone was counted only a few times. The rearrangement uses TRBV24-1 and TRBJ2-7; 8 bases line up with TRBD1. The germline CDR1 and CDR2 sequences are KGHDR and SFDVKD. V shed 5 bases, J shed 6 bases, and the junction held 2 bases outside the gene matches. The CDR3 runs to 12 residues. DNA of the CDR3: TGTGCCACCAGTGCTGACAGGGGCGAGCAGTACTTC. Translating gives CATSADRGEQYF.

The chain combines TRBV27 with TRBJ2-1; D assignment may be TRBD1 or TRBD2 (5 bases each). Trimming took 3 bases from V and 3 from J, leaving 15 bases between them. CDR3 length: 16 residues. Germline V gene lookup returns CDR1 MNHEY and CDR2 SMNVEV (reference sequence). The CDR3 is CASSFGTVRGYNEQFF. CDR3 sequence (DNA): TGTGCCAGCAGTTTCGGGACGGTCCGGGGCTACAATGAGCAGTTCTTC.

The J gene is TRBJ2-1, the V gene TRBV7-3; D gene ambiguous. This CDR3 has 17 amino acids. Trimming cost V 5 bases and J 0 bases, with 17 bases left between them. CDR1 and CDR2 (germline): SGHTA, FQGTGA. CDR3 sequence (DNA): TGTGCCAGCAGCCCACTGGCTTCAAGGAGCTCCTACAATGAGCAGTTCTTC. Its translation is CASSPLASRSSYNEQFF.

This rearrangement joins TRBV2 to TRBJ2-2, with D maybe TRBD2 (6 bases). CDR3 length: 15 amino acids. CDR1 and CDR2 from the germline V gene are SNHLY and FYNNEI. Trimming stripped 3 bases from V and 2 bases from J, with 10 bases between. CDR3 coding DNA: TGTGCCAGCAGTGACCGGCGGGGCAACACCGGGGAGCTGTTTTTT. Residues: CASSDRRGNTGELFF.

V and J are TRBV6-5 and TRBJ2-5, with 8 bases identical to TRBD2. The CDR3 has 14 residues. V lost 4 bases, J lost 5 bases, and 6 bases stayed unmatched. The V gene's germline CDR1 is MNHEY and CDR2 SVGAGI. The CDR3 nucleotides read TGTGCCAGCAGTTCGGGGGGGCGAGGGGAGACCCAGTACTTC. Residues: CASSSGGRGETQYF.